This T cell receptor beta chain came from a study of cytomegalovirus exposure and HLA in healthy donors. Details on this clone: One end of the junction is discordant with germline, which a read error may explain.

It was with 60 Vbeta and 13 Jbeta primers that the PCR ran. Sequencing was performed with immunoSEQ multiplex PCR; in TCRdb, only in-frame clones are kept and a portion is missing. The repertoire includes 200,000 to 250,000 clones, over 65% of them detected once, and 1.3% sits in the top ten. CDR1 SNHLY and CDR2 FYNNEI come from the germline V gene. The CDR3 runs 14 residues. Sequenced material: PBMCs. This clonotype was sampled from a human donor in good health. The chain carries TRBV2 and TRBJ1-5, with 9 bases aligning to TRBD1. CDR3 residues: CASSGTGESQPQHF. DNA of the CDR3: TGTGCCAGCAGTGGGACAGGGGAAAGTCAGCCTCAGCATTTT.